What follows are 10 T cell receptor beta chains derived from one specimen sequenced in a study of breast tumors, draining lymph nodes, adjacent tissues. Samples came from axillary lymph nodes draining the breast cancer. TCRdb passed the multiplex PCR reads through MiXCR, listing each CDR3 protein once. The sample holds 250,000 or so distinct CDR3 sequences, 30% to 35% seen once. Sequenced sample: axillary lymph node tissue. Receptors were obtained from a female donor with breast cancer. Some clones in this sample may be carry-over from other donors' samples.

The table lists this clonotype with many counts. This chain joins TRBV19 and TRBJ2-2; TRBD1 matches 7 bases. Germline V CDR1 and CDR2: LNHDA, SQIVND (reference sequence). The V and J ends lost 4 bases and 7 bases, in that order; junction bases with no gene match: 6. The CDR3 loop spans 14 amino acids. The CDR3 DNA reads as TGTGCCAGTAGTAGGGGACAGCCGGTCGGGGAGCTGTTTTTT. Its translation: CASSRGQPVGELFF.

This clonotype was observed a single time. V gene TRBV24-1 combines with J gene TRBJ2-5, with 7 nucleotides matching TRBD2. Unmatched junction bases numbered 16, after V lost 6 bases and J lost 7 bases. CDR1 is KGHDR, CDR2 SFDVKD, per germline. This CDR3 is 16 amino acids long. Here the CDR3 DNA reads TGTGCCACCAGTCCAGCGGGGACTAAAGGGCGAGCGACCCAGTACTTC. Translating it yields CATSPAGTKGRATQYF.

A remark on this clonotype: Just one base apart from a much larger clone, this may be a read error. This rearrangement joins TRBV20-1 to TRBJ2-7, with D tentatively TRBD2 (5 bases). Germline CDR1 DFQATT, CDR2 SNEGSKA (reference sequence). This CDR3 region has 12 residues. CDR3 sequence (DNA): TGCAGTGCGGGAGCGGTCTCCTACGAGCCGTACTTC. It codes for CSAGAVSYEPYF.

This clonotype has only a few counts. A much larger clone sits a single nucleotide away, making a read error possible. The chain joins TRBV20-1 to TRBJ2-7; 8 bases fit TRBD1. Looked up from germline, CDR1 is DFQATT and CDR2 is SNEGSKA (reference sequence). The CDR3 runs 15 residues. J lost 2 bases, V lost 1 base, and 7 bases had no gene match. This chain's CDR3 is CSARGEQGQAYEQYF. As DNA, the CDR3 is TGCAGTGCTAGAGGTGAACAGGGACAGGCCTACGAGCAGTACTTC.

The chain links TRBV5-4 to TRBJ2-2; D is perhaps TRBD1 (5 bases). V lost 7 bases and J lost 5, with 18 bases in between. The CDR3 contains 15 residues. Germline CDR1 SGHNT, CDR2 YYREEE (reference sequence). The CDR3 DNA sequence: TGTGCCAGCGGAAGTGAAGGGGCCGGGACCGGGGAGCTGTTTTTT. This sequence encodes CASGSEGAGTGELFF.

Many counts were recorded for this clonotype. The chain couples TRBV6-1 to TRBJ2-5, with 10 bases aligning to TRBD2. The J segment lost 2 bases and the V segment lost 7 bases, leaving 7 bases of the junction unmatched. There are 15 residues in the CDR3. Germline V CDR1 and CDR2: MNHNS, SASEGT. The CDR3 DNA reads TGTGCCAGCACCCTAGCGGGAGAAATACAAGAGACCCAGTACTTC. Protein: CASTLAGEIQETQYF.

The rearrangement links TRBV27 to TRBJ2-7; a possible D gene is TRBD2 (5 bases). Germline assignment: CDR1 MNHEY and CDR2 SMNVEV (reference sequence). CDR3 length: 16 residues. The V and J ends lost 6 bases and 6 bases respectively, with 24 bases between them. The DNA of the CDR3 is TGTGCCAGCAGCCGGGTGGGCAGCTGGTCAGGAGGCGAGCAGTACTTC. Amino acid sequence: CASSRVGSWSGGEQYF.

This clonotype was counted ten times or more. The chain recombines TRBV4-1 with TRBJ1-2, with unresolved D. V dropped 0 bases and J dropped 4 bases, with 9 bases sitting between them. CDR3 length: 14 amino acids. Germline V gene lookup returns CDR1 MGHRA and CDR2 YSYEKL. CDR3 amino acids: CASSQDHSSYGYTF. The CDR3, as DNA: TGCGCCAGCAGCCAAGATCACAGCAGCTATGGCTACACCTTC.

This clonotype was observed many times. The gene calls are TRBV12-3 or TRBV12-4 and TRBJ2-3; no definite D call. Trimming removed 5 bases from V and 8 bases from J, with 8 bases in between. The CDR3 spans 11 residues. The DNA of the CDR3 is TGTGCCAGCAGTCAAACTTCTACGCAGTATTTT. It yields the protein CASSQTSTQYF.

Only a few counts were recorded for this clonotype. The CDR3 region is CASWHRTSGKSAYEQYF. In DNA form, the CDR3 reads TGTGCCAGCTGGCATCGGACTAGCGGGAAATCGGCCTACGAGCAGTACTTC. The chain recombines TRBV6-2 or TRBV6-3 with TRBJ2-7, with TRBD2 identical over 12 bases. The CDR3 length is 17 residues. Trimming removed 8 bases from V and 2 bases from J; junction bases left unmatched: 13. Per the germline V gene, CDR1 is MNHEY and CDR2 is SVGEGT.